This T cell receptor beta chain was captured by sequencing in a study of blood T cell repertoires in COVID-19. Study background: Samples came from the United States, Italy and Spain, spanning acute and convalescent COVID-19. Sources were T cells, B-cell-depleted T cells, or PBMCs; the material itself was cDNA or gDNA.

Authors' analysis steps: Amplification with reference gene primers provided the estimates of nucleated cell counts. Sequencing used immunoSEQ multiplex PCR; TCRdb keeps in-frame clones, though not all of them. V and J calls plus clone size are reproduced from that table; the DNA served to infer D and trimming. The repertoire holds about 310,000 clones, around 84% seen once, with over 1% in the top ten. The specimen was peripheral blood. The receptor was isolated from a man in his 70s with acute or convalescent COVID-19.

The CDR3 DNA sequence: TGCGCCAGCAGTCTCGGGACTGCGTCCACCGGGGAGCTGTTTTTT. Translation: CASSLGTASTGELFF. The V and J genes are TRBV5-1 and TRBJ2-2; D may be TRBD2 (6 bases). V gave up 5 bases and J gave up 4 bases, with 15 bases separating them. The CDR3 runs 15 residues. Per the germline V gene, CDR1 is SGHRS and CDR2 is YFSETQ.